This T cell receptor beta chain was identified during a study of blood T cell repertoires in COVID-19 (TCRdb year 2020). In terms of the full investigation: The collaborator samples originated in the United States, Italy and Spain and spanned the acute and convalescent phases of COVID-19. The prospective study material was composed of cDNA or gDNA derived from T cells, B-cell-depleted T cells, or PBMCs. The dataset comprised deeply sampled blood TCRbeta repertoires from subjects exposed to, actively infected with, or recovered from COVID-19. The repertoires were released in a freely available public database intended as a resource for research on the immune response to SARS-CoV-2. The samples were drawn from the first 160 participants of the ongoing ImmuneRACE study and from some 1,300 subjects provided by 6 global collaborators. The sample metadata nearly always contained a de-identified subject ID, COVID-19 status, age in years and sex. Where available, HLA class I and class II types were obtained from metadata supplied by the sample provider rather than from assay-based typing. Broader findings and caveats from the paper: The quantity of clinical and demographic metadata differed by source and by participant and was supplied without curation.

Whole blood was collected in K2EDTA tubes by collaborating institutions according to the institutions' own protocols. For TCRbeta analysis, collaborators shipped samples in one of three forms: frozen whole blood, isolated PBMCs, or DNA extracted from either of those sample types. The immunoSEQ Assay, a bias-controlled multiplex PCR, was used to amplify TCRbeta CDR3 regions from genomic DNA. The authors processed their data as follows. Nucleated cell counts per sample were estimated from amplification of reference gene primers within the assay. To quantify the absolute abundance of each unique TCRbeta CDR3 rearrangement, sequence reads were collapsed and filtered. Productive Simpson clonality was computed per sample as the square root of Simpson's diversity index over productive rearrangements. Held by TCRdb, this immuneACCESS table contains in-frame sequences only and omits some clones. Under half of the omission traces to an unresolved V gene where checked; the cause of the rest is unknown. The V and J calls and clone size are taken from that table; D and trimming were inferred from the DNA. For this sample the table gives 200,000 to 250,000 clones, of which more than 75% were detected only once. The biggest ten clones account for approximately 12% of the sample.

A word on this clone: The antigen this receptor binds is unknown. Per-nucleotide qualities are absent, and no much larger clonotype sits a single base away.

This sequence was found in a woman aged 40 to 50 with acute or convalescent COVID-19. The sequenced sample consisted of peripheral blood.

The CDR3 reads CASSLGGQVYEQFF. Read as DNA, the sequence is TGTGCCAGCAGCTTAGGAGGACAGGTCTATGAGCAGTTCTTC. Recombination joined TRBV11-3 with TRBJ2-1; the junction holds 7 bases that match TRBD1. The CDR3 covers 14 residues, taking in both the cysteine and the phenylalanine. CDR3 DNA only is kept here, 42 bases in frame from base 1. CDR1 and CDR2 were assigned from the germline V gene as SGHNT and YENEEA. Germline trimming amounts to 1 base on V and 8 bases on J, with 5 as the count of junction bases outside the gene matches.